This is a list of T cell receptor beta chains from one sample in a study of early T cells in non-severe SARS-CoV-2 infection. TCRdb independently ran MiXCR on the 5' RACE reads; one entry per CDR3 protein. The table includes around 60,000 distinct CDR3 sequences, approximately 11% detected once. The starting material was whole blood, obtained at baseline. The receptors derive from an adult who was a healthcare worker with PCR-confirmed SARS-CoV-2 infection or an uninfected control (not recorded which). CDR3s include the opening cysteine and the closing phenylalanine or tryptophan. Fields, in order: clone size, J gene, D gene, V gene, CDR3 protein, CDR3 DNA. A D gene is named only where the DNA matches it firmly. Size is omitted from some rows. Given values are once, few, many or a class for expanded clones.

NA | TRBJ1-2 | NA | TRBV27 | CASSWGANYGYTF | TGTGCCAGCAGTTGGGGAGCTAACTATGGCTACACCTTC
few | TRBJ2-7 | NA | TRBV20-1 | CSARDSVSSYEQYF | TGCAGTGCTAGAGATTCGGTGAGCTCCTACGAGCAGTACTTC
NA | TRBJ1-1 | NA | TRBV29-1 | CSVAGLNTEAFF | TGCAGCGTCGCGGGCCTGAACACTGAAGCTTTCTTT
few | TRBJ1-2 | NA | TRBV7-9 | CASSLLGPSYGYTF | TGTGCCAGCAGCCTTCTGGGGCCGTCCTATGGCTACACCTTC
few | TRBJ2-1 | TRBD1 | TRBV14 | CASSQLQGAGEQFF | TGTGCCAGCAGCCAGTTACAGGGGGCTGGTGAGCAGTTCTTC
few | TRBJ2-5 | NA | TRBV7-2 | CASSLALERRETQYF | TGTGCCAGCAGCTTAGCGCTCGAGCGGAGAGAGACCCAGTACTTC
NA | TRBJ1-4 | NA | TRBV5-5 | CASRGTGTSPGKLFF | TGTGCCAGCAGGGGCACCGGGACGTCGCCCGGAAAACTGTTTTTT
few | TRBJ2-1 | TRBD2 | TRBV20-1 | CSGDYQRTPSYNEQFF | TGCAGTGGGGACTACCAGCGAACACCCTCCTACAATGAGCAGTTCTTC
NA | TRBJ2-2 | NA | TRBV5-4 | CASSPDHGELFF | TGTGCCAGCAGCCCCGACCACGGGGAGCTGTTTTTT
few | TRBJ1-2 | TRBD1 | TRBV3-1 | CASSPRQGSGGYTF | TGTGCCAGCAGCCCAAGACAGGGAAGCGGTGGCTACACCTTC